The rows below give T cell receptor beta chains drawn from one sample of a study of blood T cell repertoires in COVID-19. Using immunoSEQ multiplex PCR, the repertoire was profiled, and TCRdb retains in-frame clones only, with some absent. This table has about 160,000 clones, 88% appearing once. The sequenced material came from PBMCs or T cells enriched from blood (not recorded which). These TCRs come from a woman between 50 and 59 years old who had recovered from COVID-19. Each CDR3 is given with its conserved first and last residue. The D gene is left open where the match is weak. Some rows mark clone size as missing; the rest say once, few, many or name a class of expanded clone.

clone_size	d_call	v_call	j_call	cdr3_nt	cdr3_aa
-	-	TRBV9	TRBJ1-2	TGTGCCAGCAGCGTAGATGGAGGGAACGTTGGCTACACCTTC	CASSVDGGNVGYTF
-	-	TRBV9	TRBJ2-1	TGTGCCAGCAGCGTAGGGTGGGGAGGCCACAATGAGCAGTTCTTC	CASSVGWGGHNEQFF
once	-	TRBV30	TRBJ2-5	TGTGCCTGGAGCCCGGGACTCAGAACGGAGACCCAGTACTTC	CAWSPGLRTETQYF
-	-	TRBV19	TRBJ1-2	TGTGCCACTAACAGGGCACAGCACTATGGCTACACCTTC	CATNRAQHYGYTF
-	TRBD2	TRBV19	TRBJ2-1	TGTGCCAGTAGTCCCCTGGGCAGCGGGGCTGAGCAGTTCTTC	CASSPLGSGAEQFF
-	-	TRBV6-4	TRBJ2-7	TGTGCCAGCAGTGACGCCGACTTCTACGAGCAGTACTTC	CASSDADFYEQYF
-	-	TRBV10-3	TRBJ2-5	TGTGCCATCACCTCGGACTCTGTGGAGACCCAGTACTTC	CAITSDSVETQYF
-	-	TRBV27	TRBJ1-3	TGTGCCAGCAGTGGGGCCGTCCCAGGGCCTGGAAACACCATATATTTT	CASSGAVPGPGNTIYF
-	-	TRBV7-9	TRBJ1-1	TGTGCCAGCAGCTTAACTGGGAACACTGAAGCTTTCTTT	CASSLTGNTEAFF
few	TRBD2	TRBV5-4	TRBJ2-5	TGTGCCAGCAGCTTGGAGCTAGCGGGGGGAACCCAGTACTTC	CASSLELAGGTQYF
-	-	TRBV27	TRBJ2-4	TGTGCCAGCAGTTTAGGGGCACAGAGAGCGCCCTTAGCCAAAAACATTCAGTACTTC	CASSLGAQRAPLAKNIQYF
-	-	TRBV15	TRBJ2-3	TGTGCCACCAGCAGAGATCGAGGGTGGGTTCCTCATTTT	CATSRDRGWVPHF